These 22 T cell receptor beta chains share one sample of origin, sequenced in a study of CD8+CD57+ T cells in acquired aplastic anemia. TCR beta VDJ and CDR3 profiling used genomic DNA as template. TCRdb processed the reads anew with MiXCR; each CDR3 protein has one entry. The sample lists 150,000 or so distinct CDR3 sequences; 40% to 60% were seen once. Patients chosen for sequencing had CD8+CD57+ cells that had expanded, as shown by flow cytometry. The specimen was sorted CD4+, CD8+, or CD8+CD57+ T cells (not recorded which) from PBMCs. The receptors stem from a human donor with aplastic anemia.

As regards this clonotype: A much larger clone differs by one base, so this may be a read error. The chain uses TRBV7-2 and TRBJ1-1, with D unresolved. Germline lookup yields CDR1 SGHTA and CDR2 FQGNSA. This CDR3 spans 10 amino acids. V was pared by 4 bases and J by 9 bases, with 6 bases between. The CDR3 loop reads CASSWTQAFF. CDR3 DNA sequence: TGTGCCAGCAGCTGGACGCAAGCTTTCTTT. The whole variable domain, remainder taken from reference TRBV7-2 and TRBJ1-1, is GAGVSQSPSNKVTEKGKDVELRCDPISGHTALYWYRQSLGQGLEFLIYFQGNSAPDKSGLPSDRFSAERTGGSVSTLTIQRTQQEDSAVYLCASSWTQAFFGQGTRLTVV.

The V call is TRBV30, the J call TRBJ1-5, with 8 bases aligning to TRBD1. Per germline, CDR1 GTSNPN and CDR2 SVGIG (reference sequence). CDR3 length: 14 amino acids. V gave up 3 bases and J gave up 2 bases; unmatched junction bases: 3. Here the CDR3 reads CAWSLGQGNQPQHF. CDR3 nucleotides: TGTGCCTGGAGCCTGGGACAGGGCAATCAGCCCCAGCATTTT. Full variable domain (rest looked up from reference TRBV30 and TRBJ1-5): SQTIHQWPATLVQPVGSPLSLECTVEGTSNPNLYWYRQAAGRGLQLLFYSVGIGQISSEVPQNLSASRPQDRQFILSSKKLLLSDSGFYLCAWSLGQGNQPQHFGDGTRLSIL.

The table lists this clonotype with many counts. The genes are TRBV7-2 and TRBJ2-7; 15 nucleotides match TRBD2. Germline V gene data show CDR1 as SGHTA and CDR2 as FQGNSA. With V trimmed by 5 bases and J by 2 bases, 4 bases remained unmatched. The CDR3 has 16 amino acids. The CDR3 reads CASSPGLAGGAYEQYF. The CDR3 DNA reads as TGTGCCAGCAGCCCGGGACTAGCGGGAGGTGCCTACGAGCAGTACTTC.

The chain carries TRBV29-1 and TRBJ2-7; D ambiguous. Trimming removed 3 bases at V and 6 bases at J, with 9 bases between. The germline V gene has CDR1 SQVTM and CDR2 ANQGSEA. This CDR3 contains 11 residues. CDR3 sequence: CSVEWGTEQYF. CDR3 nucleotide sequence: TGCAGCGTTGAGTGGGGAACCGAGCAGTACTTC.

The table lists this clonotype with many counts. The rearrangement uses TRBV7-9 and TRBJ2-7; weak D call: TRBD2 (6 bases). Trimming took off 6 bases at V and 3 bases at J, with 12 bases between the two ends. The germline gives CDR1 SEHNR, CDR2 FQNEAQ (reference sequence). CDR3 length: 13 residues. CDR3 nucleotide sequence: TGTGCCAGCAGACGGGACTCCCTCTACGAGCAGTACTTC. Translation: CASRRDSLYEQYF.

The chain joins TRBV20-1 to TRBJ2-1; a possible D gene is TRBD2 (5 bases). Germline V lookup: CDR1 DFQATT, CDR2 SNEGSKA (reference sequence). Trimming removed 6 bases at V and 8 bases at J, with 14 bases between. The CDR3 consists of 12 residues. This CDR3 reads CSARRGGYEQFF. CDR3 nucleotide sequence: TGCAGTGCCAGACGGGGTGGGTATGAGCAGTTCTTC.

This clonotype showed up just a few times. This chain uses TRBV27 with TRBJ1-1; 11 bases align to TRBD1. Germline V gives CDR1 MNHEY, CDR2 SMNVEV (reference sequence). V lost 5 bases to trimming and J lost 5 bases; unmatched junction nucleotides: 4. CDR3 length: 14 residues. The CDR3, as DNA: TGTGCCAGCAGTCCCGGGACAGGGGGGACTGAAGCTTTCTTT. Translation gives CASSPGTGGTEAFF.

Only a few counts were recorded for this clonotype. The chain recombines TRBV11-1 with TRBJ2-3; 14 bases are a match to TRBD2. Germline V gene data show CDR1 as SGHAT and CDR2 as FQDESV (reference sequence). This CDR3 has 15 amino acids. V was pared by 5 bases and J by 5 bases, with 3 bases of the junction left unmatched. CDR3 DNA: TGTGCCAGCAGCAGACTAGCGGGGGGGCAAGATACGCAGTATTTT. This gives the protein CASSRLAGGQDTQYF.

The chain employs TRBV10-3 and TRBJ1-2; no clear D gene. The V gene's germline CDR1 is ENHRY and CDR2 SYGVKD. This CDR3 has 12 residues. V was cut by 2 bases and J by 8 bases, with 9 bases left in between. The CDR3 bases are TGTGCCATCAGTGAGACCTCGACGGGCTACACCTTC. Encoded protein: CAISETSTGYTF.

This clonotype was seen ten or more times. The CDR3 sequence: CASSVGGRAGDEQYF. CDR3 coding DNA: TGTGCCAGCAGCGTAGGAGGGCGAGCGGGAGACGAGCAGTACTTC. The chain has TRBV9 and TRBJ2-7, with 8 bases lining up with TRBD2. CDR3 size: 15 residues. The germline V gene encodes CDR1 SGDLS and CDR2 YYNGEE. J gave up 5 bases and V 0 bases, and 7 bases lay outside the gene matches.

This chain uses TRBV19 with TRBJ2-6, with D possibly matching TRBD2 (6 bases). Trimming stripped 9 bases from V and 11 bases from J, with 23 bases between. CDR1 is LNHDA and CDR2 is SQIVND in the germline V gene (reference sequence). This CDR3 contains 15 residues. In DNA, the CDR3 is TGTGCCAGCAGCTTATGGGAGGCTGGGACCGACGTCCTGACTTTC. This gives the protein CASSLWEAGTDVLTF.

The sample holds a few counts of this clonotype. The chain carries TRBV4-1 and TRBJ1-3; D unresolved. Germline loops: CDR1 MGHRA, CDR2 YSYEKL. The CDR3 totals 16 residues. V was cut by 4 bases and J by 4 bases, with 17 bases left in between. CDR3 residues: CASSLADGVAGNTIYF. The CDR3 nucleotides read TGCGCCAGCAGCCTAGCGGACGGGGTGGCAGGAAACACCATATATTTT.

At least ten counts were recorded for this clonotype. V and J are TRBV20-1 and TRBJ2-3; 11 nucleotides line up with TRBD1. Germline values: CDR1 DFQATT, CDR2 SNEGSKA (reference sequence). After removal of 0 bases from V and 6 bases from J, the junction contained 11 bases not matched to a gene. The CDR3 covers 17 residues. The CDR3 DNA reads as TGCAGTGCTAGAGATTTGGGACAGGGGGTCTTAGACGATACGCAGTATTTT. It yields the protein CSARDLGQGVLDDTQYF.

This clonotype appeared many times. V is TRBV7-9 and J is TRBJ2-1; TRBD1 is a possible D gene (6 bases). The CDR3 sequence is 15 residues long. The V end was cut by 5 bases, the J end by 0 bases, with 11 bases between. The germline CDR1 and CDR2 sequences are SEHNR and FQNEAQ (reference sequence). The CDR3 here is CASSPDSRSYNEQFF. CDR3 nucleotide sequence: TGTGCCAGCAGCCCGGACAGCCGCTCCTACAATGAGCAGTTCTTC. Filled out from reference TRBV7-9 and TRBJ2-1, the complete variable domain reads DTGVSQNPRHKITKRGQNVTFRCDPISEHNRLYWYRQTLGQGPEFLTYFQNEAQLEKSRLLSDRFSAERPKGSFSTLEIQRTEQGDSAMYLCASSPDSRSYNEQFFGPGTRLTVL.

V gene TRBV7-9 combines with J gene TRBJ1-2, with a tentative D call TRBD1 (5 bases). In germline, CDR1 is SEHNR, CDR2 FQNEAQ (reference sequence). The V end was cut by 2 bases, the J end by 7 bases, with 11 bases between. The CDR3 is made up of 13 amino acids. CDR3 residues: CASSLMGGGGYTF. CDR3 sequence (DNA): TGTGCCAGCAGCTTAATGGGGGGTGGTGGCTACACCTTC.

This clonotype was found many times. The chain uses TRBV5-5 and TRBJ2-7, with 8 nucleotides matching TRBD1. The CDR3 is 14 amino acids. V gave up 0 bases and J gave up 2 bases; unmatched junction bases: 1. Germline V CDR1 and CDR2: SGHKS, YYEKEE (reference sequence). Here the CDR3 DNA reads TGTGCCAGCAGCTTGGCACAGGGGGCCTACGAGCAGTACTTC. Residues: CASSLAQGAYEQYF.

The chain combines TRBV20-1 with TRBJ2-1; 10 bases line up with TRBD2. The trim removed 5 bases at V and 4 bases at J, leaving 8 bases unmatched. Germline assignment: CDR1 DFQATT and CDR2 SNEGSKA (reference sequence). The CDR3 is 15 amino acids. The CDR3 nucleotides read TGCAGTGCTTACCCGATAGCGGGAGGATACAATGAGCAGTTCTTC. Translating it yields CSAYPIAGGYNEQFF.

At least ten counts were recorded for this clonotype. The chain's CDR3 is CASSQDQGADYGYTF. CDR3 nucleotides: TGTGCCAGCAGCCAAGATCAGGGGGCGGATTATGGCTACACCTTC. J is TRBJ1-2 and V is TRBV14, with 8 bases that match TRBD1. Trimming removed 0 bases from V and 5 bases from J; junction bases left unmatched: 5. The germline CDR1 and CDR2 sequences are SGHDN and FVKESK. The CDR3 totals 15 residues.

This clonotype was observed a handful of times. The chain joins TRBV15 to TRBJ2-5; TRBD1 is a possible D gene (5 bases). This CDR3 is built from 16 residues. Germline assignment: CDR1 LNHNV and CDR2 YYDKDF (reference sequence). V was pared by 0 bases and J by 4 bases, with 15 bases between. The CDR3 loop reads CATSRDQEGVGETQYF. The CDR3 DNA follows: TGTGCCACCAGCAGAGATCAGGAAGGGGTGGGAGAGACCCAGTACTTC.

As regards this clonotype: A much more abundant neighbour one base away suggests this may be a read error. This chain joins TRBV20-1 and TRBJ1-2, with a possible D match to TRBD1 (5 bases). The CDR3 is 13 amino acids. The germline CDR1 and CDR2 sequences are DFQATT and SNEGSKA (reference sequence). V was trimmed by 6 bases and J by 2 bases, leaving 13 bases between them. In nucleotides, the CDR3 is TGCAGTGCGTCTCCCCGGGACAACTATGGCTACACCTTC. As protein: CSASPRDNYGYTF.

The table lists this clonotype with many counts. The junction departs from germline at one end; a sequencing error may be responsible. The chain combines TRBV6-1 with TRBJ2-7; D call uncertain. The germline V gene encodes CDR1 MNHNS and CDR2 SASEGT. The CDR3 is made up of 9 amino acids. CDR3 loop: CASSPSPNF. For the CDR3, the DNA is TGTGCCAGCAGTCCCTCCCCCAATTTC.

This chain joins TRBV5-1 and TRBJ2-5; 8 bases match TRBD2. V shed 4 bases and J 4 bases; nucleotides not matched to a gene: 12. The germline V gene has CDR1 SGHRS and CDR2 YFSETQ. This CDR3 contains 16 residues. CDR3 protein: CASSVPGGPSGETQYF. Written as DNA, the CDR3 is TGCGCCAGCAGCGTCCCGGGGGGGCCCAGCGGAGAGACCCAGTACTTC.